Below are 6 T cell receptor beta chains sequenced from a single sample in a study of blood T cell repertoires in COVID-19. Measured with immunoSEQ multiplex PCR; TCRdb has only the in-frame clones, and not every one. The repertoire holds approximately 170,000 clones, with 80% to 90% as singletons. The sequenced sample consisted of peripheral blood. These receptors were taken from a man under 40 with acute or convalescent COVID-19.

This chain links TRBV19 with TRBJ1-5; D gene ambiguous. The CDR3 is 12 amino acids. Germline lookup yields CDR1 LNHDA and CDR2 SQIVND (reference sequence). Between the trimmed V and J ends, which lost 4 bases and 11 bases, there was a span of 12 bases. CDR3 amino acids: CASSTPTKAQHF. The CDR3 coding sequence is TGTGCCAGTAGTACTCCGACAAAAGCCCAGCATTTT. The full variable domain, with the rest looked up from reference TRBV19 and TRBJ1-5, is DGGITQSPKYLFRKEGQNVTLSCEQNLNHDAMYWYRQDPGQGLRLIYYSQIVNDFQKGDIAEGYSVSREKKESFPLTVTSAQKNPTAFYLCASSTPTKAQHFGDGTRLSIL.

The gene calls are TRBV5-1 and TRBJ2-3, with 9 bases lining up with TRBD2. CDR3 size: 15 residues. Germline CDR1 reads SGHRS; CDR2 reads YFSETQ. With V trimmed by 1 base and J by 4 bases, 4 bases remained unmatched. The CDR3: CASSLRGLAADTQYF. The CDR3 nucleotides are TGCGCCAGCAGCTTGAGGGGACTAGCAGCAGATACGCAGTATTTT.

The chain employs TRBV15 and TRBJ2-1; TRBD2 aligns across 8 bases. V lost 8 bases, J lost 3 bases, and 3 bases stayed unmatched. Germline lookup yields CDR1 LNHNV and CDR2 YYDKDF (reference sequence). This CDR3 is built from 13 residues. CDR3 in DNA: TGTGCCACCGATCGGGAGGGCTACAATGAGCAGTTCTTC. Protein sequence: CATDREGYNEQFF.

The chain employs TRBV19 and TRBJ2-1, with 8 positions matching TRBD2. Trimming removed 5 bases from V and 0 bases from J; junction bases left unmatched: 9. Per the germline V gene, CDR1 is LNHDA and CDR2 is SQIVND (reference sequence). The CDR3 contains 17 residues. The CDR3 DNA sequence: TGTGCCAGTAGTCTCGTCCTTAGCGGGACCTCCTACAATGAGCAGTTCTTC. Its protein is CASSLVLSGTSYNEQFF.

The chain carries TRBV27 and TRBJ2-7, with no clear D. Germline CDR1 and CDR2: MNHEY and SMNVEV (reference sequence). Trimming took off 0 bases at V and 2 bases at J, with 8 bases between the two ends. The CDR3 runs to 14 residues. CDR3 DNA: TGTGCCAGCAGTTTATCCGCCGGTACCTACGAGCAGTACTTC. Its protein is CASSLSAGTYEQYF.

V and J are TRBV11-2 and TRBJ2-1; D may be TRBD1 (5 bases). Germline V gene lookup returns CDR1 SGHAT and CDR2 FQNNGV. This CDR3 has 15 amino acids. V gave up 4 bases and J gave up 6 bases, with 16 bases separating them. This CDR3 reads CASSSPRTFPNEQFF. The CDR3, as DNA: TGTGCCAGCAGCTCGCCCCGGACATTCCCCAATGAGCAGTTCTTC.